This entry lists 3 T cell receptor beta chains sequenced from one sample in a study of CD8 T cells in Susac syndrome. Random hexamers were used to reverse transcribe an amount of about 0.45 to 1 ug RNA. TCRdb ran MiXCR on the immunoSEQ multiplex PCR reads and lists one entry per CDR3 protein. The sample records roughly 190,000 distinct CDR3 sequences, 95% being singletons. The specimen was CD8+ T cells from PBMCs. The source is a human donor with Susac syndrome.

The V call is TRBV28, the J call TRBJ2-5, with a tentative D call TRBD2 (5 bases). This CDR3 has 14 residues. CDR1 is MDHEN and CDR2 is SYDVKM in the germline V gene. Trimming stripped 6 bases from V and 3 bases from J, with 14 bases between. CDR3 DNA sequence: TGTGCCAGCAGCCGACCTTTCGGGGAAGAGACCCAGTACTTC. Residues: CASSRPFGEETQYF. The entire variable domain, with the rest obtained from reference TRBV28 and TRBJ2-5, is as follows: DVKVTQSSRYLVKRTGEKVFLECVQDMDHENMFWYRQDPGLGLRLIYFSYDVKMKEKGDIPEGYSVSREKKERFSLILESASTNQTSMYLCASSRPFGEETQYFGPGTRLLVL.

V usage is TRBV20-1 and J usage is TRBJ2-7; tentatively, D is TRBD1 (6 bases). The CDR3 loop spans 13 amino acids. Germline CDR1 DFQATT, CDR2 SNEGSKA (reference sequence). The V end was cut by 3 bases, the J end by 5 bases, with 14 bases between. The chain's CDR3 is CSASVQQGNEQYF. The CDR3, as DNA: TGCAGTGCTAGTGTGCAACAGGGAAACGAGCAGTACTTC.

This CDR3 is CASSIASTGEQYF. Written as DNA, the CDR3 is TGTGCCAGTAGTATTGCCAGTACCGGCGAGCAGTACTTC. This chain links TRBV19 with TRBJ2-7; D gene ambiguous. CDR3 size: 13 residues. Germline values: CDR1 LNHDA, CDR2 SQIVND (reference sequence). V was cut by 3 bases and J by 6 bases, with 12 bases left in between.